Each of the 14 T cell receptor beta chains below was sequenced from the same sample in a study of cytomegalovirus exposure and HLA in healthy donors. The PCR employed 60 Vbeta primers together with 13 Jbeta primers. Some clones are missing from TCRdb's copy, which holds only in-frame ones; the method was immunoSEQ multiplex PCR. The top ten clones hold around 7.2% of a sample with some 130,000 clones, around 70% of them seen once. The specimen sequenced was PBMCs. These receptors were obtained from a male donor in good health and CMV-seronegative.

The chain uses TRBV5-1 and TRBJ1-4; TRBD1 agrees at 8 bases. Germline V gene data show CDR1 as SGHRS and CDR2 as YFSETQ. The CDR3 length is 14 residues. Losses at the gene ends were 2 bases for V and 10 bases for J; bases not matched to a gene: 7. The DNA of the CDR3 is TGCGCCAGCAGCTTTTCAGGGGGCGAGGGAAAACTGTTTTTT. Protein: CASSFSGGEGKLFF. Drawing the rest from reference TRBV5-1 and TRBJ1-4, the complete variable domain is KAGVTQTPRYLIKTRGQQVTLSCSPISGHRSVSWYQQTPGQGLQFLFEYFSETQRNKGNFPGRFSGRQFSNSRSEMNVSTLELGDSALYLCASSFSGGEGKLFFGSGTQLSVL.

The J gene is TRBJ2-5, the V gene TRBV30; the D gene is possibly TRBD1 (6 bases). The V end lost 4 bases, the J end lost 5 bases, and 14 bases lay between the germline ends. Germline values: CDR1 GTSNPN, CDR2 SVGIG (reference sequence). CDR3 length equals 13 residues. CDR3 loop: CAWIKQGFETQYF. The DNA of the CDR3 is TGTGCCTGGATCAAACAGGGTTTCGAGACCCAGTACTTC.

This clone appeared a few times. The V gene is TRBV19, the J gene TRBJ1-5; 9 bases align to TRBD1. The CDR3 is 13 residues long. Looked up from germline, CDR1 is LNHDA and CDR2 is SQIVND (reference sequence). V gave up 9 bases and J gave up 6 bases; unmatched junction bases: 6. CDR3 coding DNA: TGTGCCAGCCGGACAGGGGAACGTCAGCCCCAGCATTTT. Protein: CASRTGERQPQHF.

Only a few counts were recorded for this clone. A junction boundary mismatches the germline segment, possibly from a read error. The chain employs TRBV5-4 and TRBJ2-2, with TRBD2 identical over 8 bases. Germline lookup yields CDR1 SGHNT and CDR2 YYREEE (reference sequence). The CDR3 extends over 15 amino acids. The CDR3 DNA is TGTGCCGGCAGCTATCAGCGGGGGAGTACCGGGGAGCTGTTTTTT. It codes for CAGSYQRGSTGELFF.

This clone was detected once. The V gene is TRBV27, the J gene TRBJ2-5; D unclear. The DNA end is a closer match to TRBJ2-7, so the J assignment may be wrong. This CDR3 comprises 13 residues. The V gene's germline CDR1 is MNHEY and CDR2 SMNVEV (reference sequence). CDR3 nucleotide sequence: TGTGCCAGCAATACCCCCGGCGGCTACGAGCAGTACTTC. This translates into CASNTPGGYEQYF.

Only a few counts were recorded for this clone. The V call is TRBV29-1, the J call TRBJ2-3; 7 positions match TRBD1. CDR3 size: 15 residues. V gave up 6 bases and J gave up 4 bases; unmatched junction bases: 13. The V gene's germline CDR1 is SQVTM and CDR2 ANQGSEA. The CDR3 protein is CSVRTGIVRADTQYF. The DNA of the CDR3 is TGCAGCGTCAGGACAGGAATTGTTAGGGCAGATACGCAGTATTTT.

Remarks on this clone: One end of the junction fails to match germline, which may point to a read error. This rearrangement joins TRBV19 to TRBJ1-1; TRBD1 might be the D (5 bases). Germline CDR1 LNHDA, CDR2 SQIVND (reference sequence). The CDR3 extends over 16 amino acids. In nucleotides, the CDR3 is TGTGCCAGTAGTATTGGTCTCGGAGGGGCGAACGCTGAAGCTTTCTTT. Translating it yields CASSIGLGGANAEAFF.

The rearrangement links TRBV19 to TRBJ1-1, with D possibly matching TRBD1 (6 bases). V shed 7 bases and J shed 9 bases, with 18 bases lying between them. Germline CDR1 and CDR2: LNHDA and SQIVND (reference sequence). CDR3 length equals 13 residues. The CDR3 region is CASTPVSRGKAFF. Written as DNA, the CDR3 is TGTGCCAGTACCCCAGTGAGCAGGGGTAAAGCTTTCTTT.

The chain uses TRBV6-1 and TRBJ2-2, with D tentatively TRBD1 (6 bases). Trimming cost V 6 bases and J 6 bases, with 11 bases left between them. The germline gives CDR1 MNHNS, CDR2 SASEGT. The CDR3 sequence is 13 residues long. CDR3 sequence: CASRLTGPGELFF. The CDR3 DNA follows: TGTGCCAGCAGGCTGACAGGTCCCGGGGAGCTGTTTTTT.

The V gene is TRBV7-9, the J gene TRBJ2-5; weak D call: TRBD1 (6 bases). The J call is uncertain, as TRBJ2-7 better fits the DNA end. Germline-derived CDR1 and CDR2 are SEHNR and FQNEAQ (reference sequence). The CDR3 sequence is 12 residues long. CDR3 protein: CASSGAAYEQYF. DNA of the CDR3: TGTGCCAGTTCAGGGGCCGCCTACGAGCAGTACTTC.

In DNA form, the CDR3 reads TGTGCCAGCAGCCCTAGGAGGTCCCAGGGGGAGCAGTACTTC. Its protein product is CASSPRRSQGEQYF. The chain combines TRBV11-2 with TRBJ2-7; D is perhaps TRBD1 (6 bases). The germline V gene has CDR1 SGHAT and CDR2 FQNNGV. CDR3 size: 14 residues. The ends were cut back, 5 bases at V and 7 bases at J, with 18 bases in the middle.

The chain links TRBV21-1 to TRBJ2-5; the table's D gene call, TRBD2, was not cross checked with the DNA. TRBV21-1 is described as a pseudogene. This CDR3 has 13 residues. The CDR3 protein is CASSKGRGETQYF. For the CDR3, the DNA is TGTGCCAGCAGCAAAGGTCGGGGGGAGACCCAGTACTTC.

V gene TRBV2 combines with J gene TRBJ1-5; D gene ambiguous. Germline-derived CDR1 and CDR2 are SNHLY and FYNNEI. The CDR3 extends over 12 amino acids. Between the trimmed V and J ends, which lost 8 bases and 4 bases, there was a span of 9 bases. DNA of the CDR3: TGTGCCAGCTCAAGCCCTAATCAGCCCCAGCATTTT. The encoded protein is CASSSPNQPQHF.

The chain combines TRBV27 with TRBJ1-2, with TRBD1 matching over 8 bases. There are 13 residues in the CDR3. V trimming: 5 bases; J trimming: 4 bases; junction bases outside the gene matches: 3. Germline values: CDR1 MNHEY, CDR2 SMNVEV (reference sequence). CDR3 DNA: TGTGCCAGCAGTCCGACAGGGGCCTATGGCTACACCTTC. Protein: CASSPTGAYGYTF.